This T cell receptor beta chain was recorded in a study of patients and donors after allogeneic stem cell transplantation. This clonotype was seen a handful of times. The length of the CDR3 is 16 residues. The germline V gene encodes CDR1 SGHDN and CDR2 FVKESK. Trimming took off 4 bases at V and 0 bases at J, with 13 bases between the two ends. TCRdb used MiXCR to reprocess the RT-PCR reads, holding one entry per CDR3 protein. The table lists about 40,000 distinct CDR3 sequences, 25% to 35% of them singletons. The J gene is TRBJ2-1, the V gene TRBV14; D is uncertain. The clonotype originates from a human donor who was either an allogeneic HSCT recipient or a stem cell or donor lymphocyte infusion donor (not recorded which). It is not recorded whose cells these are; they may come from a transplant donor. The source material was blood, either unsorted or a sorted T cell fraction (not recorded which). The CDR3 region is CASSLYATSSYNEQFF. In DNA form, the CDR3 reads TGTGCCAGCAGCCTCTACGCGACAAGCTCCTACAATGAGCAGTTCTTC.